One sample yielded the 2 T cell receptor beta chains listed below, sequenced in a study of blood T cells in healthy people across ages. A sample-barcoded 5' primer and a J-beta primer mix were used in a second PCR of about 7 to 11 cycles. TCRdb independently ran MiXCR on the 5' RACE reads; one entry per CDR3 protein. In the table there are around 1,500,000 distinct CDR3 sequences, roughly 45% of which are singletons. The sequenced material came from blood. These receptors were obtained from a woman between 18 and 30 years old in good health.

This clonotype was detected only once. The chain combines TRBV7-3 with TRBJ2-7; D is possibly TRBD2 (5 bases). This CDR3 region has 14 residues. Germline values: CDR1 SGHTA, CDR2 FQGTGA. Trimming cost V 5 bases and J 7 bases, with 18 bases left between them. The CDR3 nucleotides read TGTGCCAGCAGCGACCAGCTAGCTACGAATGAGCAGTACTTC. This sequence encodes CASSDQLATNEQYF. The complete variable domain, with remaining parts taken from reference TRBV7-3 and TRBJ2-7, reads GAGVSQTPSNKVTEKGKYVELRCDPISGHTALYWYRQSLGQGPEFLIYFQGTGAADDSGLPNDRFFAVRPEGSVSTLKIQRTERGDSAVYLCASSDQLATNEQYFGPGTRLTVT.

The genes are TRBV20-1 and TRBJ2-3; D ambiguous. Germline V CDR1 and CDR2: DFQATT, SNEGSKA (reference sequence). This CDR3 region has 11 residues. The V gene lost 4 bases and the J gene lost 11 bases, with 13 bases spanning the gap. Here the CDR3 reads CSATEGIEQYF. In DNA form, the CDR3 reads TGCAGTGCTACTGAAGGGATAGAGCAGTATTTT.